This T cell receptor beta chain is from a study of tumor-infiltrating lymphocytes in oesophageal squamous cell carcinoma. One entry per CDR3 protein, called by TCRdb with MiXCR from the PCR reads. This sample yields about 6,700 distinct CDR3 sequences, of which approximately 16% are seen a single time; roughly 25% belongs to the top ten. This clonotype was observed a few times. This CDR3 is 17 amino acids long. Trimming at V came to 3 bases and at J to 2 bases, leaving 11 bases not matched to a gene. Germline V gives CDR1 SGHNT, CDR2 YYREEE (reference sequence). Sequencing input: normal esophageal tissue next to the tumor. The origin of this receptor is a male donor with esophageal squamous cell carcinoma. The chain combines TRBV5-4 with TRBJ2-1; TRBD1 agrees at 7 bases. The CDR3 DNA is TGTGCCAGCAGCTCCCCGCTCGACAGGGCTGCCTACAATGAGCAGTTCTTC. Translated: CASSSPLDRAAYNEQFF.